These 29 T cell receptor beta chains originate from one sample sequenced in a study of blood T cell repertoires in COVID-19. TCRdb keeps only in-frame clones here, not all; method: immunoSEQ multiplex PCR. The sample yields about 300,000 clones, approximately 86% seen once. Sample: PBMCs or T cells enriched from blood (not recorded which). The receptor set was obtained from a woman in her late teens or twenties who had recovered from COVID-19.

The chain carries TRBV5-5 and TRBJ2-5; 9 bases match TRBD2. Germline assignment: CDR1 SGHKS and CDR2 YYEKEE (reference sequence). The length of the CDR3 is 16 residues. With V trimmed by 5 bases and J by 5 bases, 13 bases remained unmatched. The CDR3 loop reads CASSRTSARIEETQYF. As DNA, the CDR3 is TGTGCCAGCAGTCGGACTAGCGCTAGAATCGAGGAGACCCAGTACTTC.

Here the CDR3 reads CASSWRDERPIQYF. The CDR3 coding sequence is TGTGCCAGCAGCTGGAGGGACGAGAGACCCATTCAGTACTTC. The chain combines TRBV11-2 with TRBJ2-4; TRBD2 is a possible D gene (6 bases). CDR3 length: 14 residues. The germline CDR1 and CDR2 sequences are SGHAT and FQNNGV. The germline V and J ends were trimmed by 4 bases and 9 bases, with 16 bases remaining between them.

The chain couples TRBV12-3 or TRBV12-4 to TRBJ2-3; tentatively, D is TRBD2 (5 bases). The ends were cut back, 8 bases at V and 8 bases at J, with 11 bases in the middle. CDR3 length equals 11 residues. In nucleotides, the CDR3 is TGTGCCAGCGGACTGATGGGTACGCAGTATTTT. Its protein product is CASGLMGTQYF.

The chain recombines TRBV20-1 with TRBJ2-1, with D hard to call. Germline CDR1 is DFQATT and CDR2 is SNEGSKA (reference sequence). Trimming shortened V by 3 bases and J by 10 bases, and 7 bases separated the two germline ends. The CDR3 spans 10 residues. The CDR3 loop is CSARIYEQFF. The CDR3 DNA follows: TGCAGTGCTAGGATCTACGAGCAGTTCTTC.

The chain's CDR3 is CASSLGGSYHNEQFF. CDR3 sequence (DNA): TGTGCCAGCAGCTTAGGAGGGAGTTACCACAATGAGCAGTTCTTC. The rearrangement links TRBV13 to TRBJ2-1; possible D gene TRBD2, 5 bases. This CDR3 has 15 amino acids. Trimming removed 0 bases from V and 5 bases from J, with 11 bases in between. Germline values: CDR1 PRHDT, CDR2 FYEKMQ (reference sequence).

The rearrangement joins TRBV6-2 or TRBV6-3 to TRBJ1-4; no firm D call. Germline V gene data show CDR1 as MNHEY and CDR2 as SVGEGT. V lost 2 bases to trimming and J lost 7 bases, with 11 bases between them. The CDR3 extends over 14 amino acids. The CDR3: CASSYAGVSEKLFF. CDR3 nucleotides: TGTGCCAGCAGTTACGCCGGGGTTTCTGAAAAACTGTTTTTT.

This clone has a single count. The rearrangement uses TRBV19 and TRBJ2-4; the match to TRBD1 covers 7 bases. CDR3 size: 14 residues. Germline lookup yields CDR1 LNHDA and CDR2 SQIVND (reference sequence). Losses at the gene ends were 5 bases for V and 8 bases for J; bases not matched to a gene: 9. The DNA for the CDR3 is TGTGCCAGTAGTCCTGACAGGGATATGGACATTCAGTACTTC. Its protein is CASSPDRDMDIQYF.

V is TRBV11-3 and J is TRBJ2-2; 8 nucleotides agree with TRBD1. The CDR3 extends over 14 amino acids. The germline gives CDR1 SGHNT, CDR2 YENEEA. Trimming took 5 bases from V and 3 from J; bases not matched to a gene: 2. CDR3 sequence (DNA): TGTGCCAGCAGCAGGGGACAGGACACCGGGGAGCTGTTTTTT. The encoded protein is CASSRGQDTGELFF.

CDR3 coding DNA: TGCGCCAGCAGTCTTCCTAGCGGGCCCCTAAAAAGCACAGATACGCAGTATTTT. Its protein product is CASSLPSGPLKSTDTQYF. The chain couples TRBV4-1 to TRBJ2-3; 8 bases match TRBD2. V lost 6 bases to trimming and J lost 0 bases; unmatched junction nucleotides: 14. This CDR3 is built from 18 residues. Germline V gene data show CDR1 as MGHRA and CDR2 as YSYEKL.

V usage is TRBV6-6 and J usage is TRBJ2-5; D might be TRBD2 (6 bases). CDR3 length equals 14 residues. Germline-derived CDR1 and CDR2 are MNHNY and SVGAGI (reference sequence). Trimming stripped 5 bases from V and 6 bases from J, with 16 bases between. The CDR3 sequence is CASSTLGGVQTQYF. CDR3 nucleotide sequence: TGTGCCAGCAGTACGCTGGGGGGTGTACAGACCCAGTACTTC.

The V gene is TRBV4-3, the J gene TRBJ1-3, with 10 bases fitting TRBD1. Looked up from germline, CDR1 is LGHNA and CDR2 is YSLEER. With 0 bases clipped from V and 2 bases from J, the junction kept 4 bases outside the gene matches. The CDR3 is 17 residues long. As DNA, the CDR3 is TGCGCCAGCAGCCAAGATTTGGGACAGGGGACTGGAAACACCATATATTTT. Its translation: CASSQDLGQGTGNTIYF.

This chain uses TRBV3-1 (or the pseudogene TRBV3-2) with TRBJ2-3, with TRBD2 matching 7 bases. Germline CDR1 and CDR2: LGHDT and YNNKEL (reference sequence). CDR3 size: 16 residues. After removal of 0 bases from V and 0 bases from J, the junction contained 3 bases not matched to a gene. The CDR3 sequence is CASSQEWRGSTDTQYF. The CDR3, as DNA: TGTGCCAGCAGCCAAGAGTGGCGGGGGAGCACAGATACGCAGTATTTT.

V is TRBV2 and J is TRBJ1-2; weak D call: TRBD1 (6 bases). CDR3 length: 14 amino acids. Trimming cost V 3 bases and J 8 bases, with 16 bases left between them. Germline CDR1 SNHLY, CDR2 FYNNEI. CDR3 region: CASSERTVELGYTF. In DNA form, the CDR3 reads TGTGCCAGCAGTGAGAGGACAGTCGAACTAGGCTACACCTTC.

This chain uses TRBV5-4 with TRBJ2-7; 7 nucleotides line up with TRBD1. The V and J ends lost 4 bases and 3 bases, in that order; junction bases with no gene match: 13. Germline assignment: CDR1 SGHNT and CDR2 YYREEE (reference sequence). This CDR3 spans 16 amino acids. The CDR3 bases are TGTGCCAGCAGCCTCGACAGGGTTAGGAATAACTACGAGCAGTACTTC. Translation gives CASSLDRVRNNYEQYF.

This chain joins TRBV6-2 or TRBV6-3 and TRBJ1-5, with D maybe TRBD1 (6 bases). CDR3 length equals 14 residues. In germline, CDR1 is MNHEY, CDR2 SVGEGT. V was trimmed by 5 bases and J by 5 bases, leaving 13 bases between them. This chain's CDR3 is CASSRWDNDQPQHF. The CDR3 nucleotides are TGTGCCAGCAGTCGTTGGGACAATGATCAGCCCCAGCATTTT.

The V gene is TRBV9, the J gene TRBJ2-2; 7 nucleotides match TRBD1. The CDR3 loop spans 15 amino acids. The ends lost 4 bases at V and 3 bases at J; junction bases unmatched: 6. The germline V gene encodes CDR1 SGDLS and CDR2 YYNGEE. The CDR3 here is CASSPWDRYTGELFF. CDR3 bases: TGTGCCAGCAGCCCCTGGGACAGATACACCGGGGAGCTGTTTTTT.

This sequence joins TRBV7-2 and TRBJ1-4; TRBD1 agrees at 9 bases. V shed 4 bases, J shed 5 bases, and the junction held 8 bases outside the gene matches. The V gene's germline CDR1 is SGHTA and CDR2 FQGNSA. This CDR3 is built from 16 residues. The CDR3 coding sequence is TGTGCCAGCAGCTCCGGGCCGGACAGGGGCAATGAAAAACTGTTTTTT. Amino acid sequence: CASSSGPDRGNEKLFF. Full variable domain (remainder filled in from reference TRBV7-2 and TRBJ1-4): GAGVSQSPSNKVTEKGKDVELRCDPISGHTALYWYRQSLGQGLEFLIYFQGNSAPDKSGLPSDRFSAERTGGSVSTLTIQRTQQEDSAVYLCASSSGPDRGNEKLFFGSGTQLSVL.

The chain carries TRBV9 and TRBJ2-1, with 7 bases lining up with TRBD1. The CDR3 sequence is 15 residues long. Per germline, CDR1 SGDLS and CDR2 YYNGEE. J gave up 5 bases and V 7 bases, and 12 bases lay outside the gene matches. The CDR3 bases are TGTGCCAGCGGTCGAGAGGGACAGCCCAACAATGAGCAGTTCTTC. Translating it yields CASGREGQPNNEQFF. Full variable domain (rest looked up from reference TRBV9 and TRBJ2-1): DSGVTQTPKHLITATGQRVTLRCSPRSGDLSVYWYQQSLDQGLQFLIQYYNGEERAKGNILERFSAQQFPDLHSELNLSSLELGDSALYFCASGREGQPNNEQFFGPGTRLTVL.

V gene TRBV5-1 combines with J gene TRBJ1-1; maybe TRBD1 (5 bases). Germline V lookup: CDR1 SGHRS, CDR2 YFSETQ. The V gene lost 4 bases and the J gene lost 1 base, with 11 bases spanning the gap. The CDR3 spans 14 residues. The CDR3 DNA sequence: TGCGCCAGCAGCGCTCCTCAGGGGAACACTGAAGCTTTCTTT. Translated, it gives CASSAPQGNTEAFF.

The chain has TRBV5-1 and TRBJ1-1; 12 bases fit TRBD1. CDR1 and CDR2 (germline): SGHRS, YFSETQ. The junction had 13 bases not matched to a gene; V was cut back by 6 bases and J by 10 bases. This CDR3 contains 15 residues. The CDR3 loop is CASTARGQGASGAFF. In DNA, the CDR3 is TGCGCCAGCACCGCCCGGGGACAGGGGGCGTCCGGAGCTTTCTTT.

The chain combines TRBV18 with TRBJ1-1; D is ambiguous. V was cut by 2 bases and J by 0 bases, with 10 bases left in between. Germline V gene lookup returns CDR1 KGHSH and CDR2 LQKENI. The CDR3 runs to 15 residues. The CDR3 bases are TGTGCCAGCTCACCAAACTCGATCATGAACACTGAAGCTTTCTTT. Translation gives CASSPNSIMNTEAFF.

The count of this clone is one. The V gene is TRBV3-1 (or the pseudogene TRBV3-2), the J gene TRBJ2-1; tentative D call: TRBD2 (6 bases). The length of the CDR3 is 17 residues. Trimming removed 4 bases at V and 1 base at J, with 17 bases between. CDR1 is LGHDT, CDR2 YNNKEL, per germline (reference sequence). This chain's CDR3 is CASSLGSEGRSYNEQFF. CDR3 nucleotides: TGTGCCAGCAGCCTCGGGTCGGAGGGCCGTTCCTACAATGAGCAGTTCTTC.

The CDR3 loop reads CASTRQGTDTQYF. CDR3 DNA sequence: TGTGCCAGCACCCGACAGGGCACAGATACGCAGTATTTT. The J gene is TRBJ2-3, the V gene TRBV6-5, with D possibly TRBD1 on 6 matching bases. This CDR3 region has 13 residues. Germline V gene data show CDR1 as MNHEY and CDR2 as SVGAGI. The V end was cut by 7 bases, the J end by 1 base, with 9 bases between.

For this clone: Germline and junction disagree at one end, which may indicate a read error. The V gene is TRBV7-9, the J gene TRBJ2-2, with 11 bases identical to TRBD2. The CDR3 is 18 residues long. CDR1 and CDR2 (germline): SEHNR, FQNEAQ (reference sequence). In nucleotides, the CDR3 is TGTGCCAGCAGCTTTTCGGCTAGCGGGGGGCCGGGCACCGGGGAGCTGTTTTTC. Encoded protein: CASSFSASGGPGTGELFF.

The chain uses TRBV5-6 and TRBJ2-2; unclear D gene. Germline CDR1 SGHDT, CDR2 YYEEEE. V lost 1 base and J 3 bases, leaving 4 bases between the germline ends. CDR3 size: 13 residues. In DNA form, the CDR3 reads TGTGCCAGCAGCTTGATATACACCGGGGAGCTGTTTTTT. Amino acids: CASSLIYTGELFF.

The gene calls are TRBV28 and TRBJ2-2; 11 bases are a match to TRBD1. The V gene end was trimmed by 3 bases and the J gene end by 6 bases; junction bases not matched to a gene: 6. The length of the CDR3 is 16 residues. Germline V gene data show CDR1 as MDHEN and CDR2 as SYDVKM. CDR3 sequence (DNA): TGTGCCAGCAGTTTGGAAAGGACAGGGGGCTCCGGGGAGCTGTTTTTT. It yields the protein CASSLERTGGSGELFF.

This clone showed up just once. The CDR3 DNA reads as TGTGCCAGTAGTATTGTAGCTCTGTCCACTGAAGCTTTCTTT. As protein: CASSIVALSTEAFF. The V and J genes are TRBV19 and TRBJ1-1; D not certain. This CDR3 region has 14 residues. CDR1 and CDR2 from the germline V gene are LNHDA and SQIVND (reference sequence). The V gene lost 3 bases and the J gene lost 4 bases, with 12 bases spanning the gap.

The chain recombines TRBV3-1 (or the pseudogene TRBV3-2) with TRBJ2-1; 9 bases fit TRBD1. The length of the CDR3 is 15 residues. Per the germline V gene, CDR1 is LGHDT and CDR2 is YNNKEL (reference sequence). With V trimmed by 3 bases and J by 7 bases, 7 bases remained unmatched. As DNA, the CDR3 is TGTGCCAGCAGCCAGACGACAGGGGGTAGGAATGAGCAGTTCTTC. It codes for CASSQTTGGRNEQFF.

In this sample, this clone turned up a few times. V gene TRBV2 combines with J gene TRBJ1-1; D not resolved. This CDR3 comprises 13 residues. Looked up from germline, CDR1 is SNHLY and CDR2 is FYNNEI. V lost 8 bases, J lost 1 base, and 11 bases lay in between. CDR3 bases: TGTGCCAGCTTTCGGGGTGGGAACACTGAAGCTTTCTTT. It yields the protein CASFRGGNTEAFF.